Following are 7 T cell receptor beta chains from one sample sequenced in a study of T cell responses to AZD1222 COVID-19 vaccine. Some clones are missing from TCRdb's copy, which holds only in-frame ones; the method was immunoSEQ multiplex PCR. The sample carries 150,000 to 200,000 clones, about nine tenths recorded once. This specimen was peripheral blood, taken 28 days after the second AZD1222 dose. The receptors shown here come from an adult who received the AZD1222 COVID-19 vaccine.

V usage is TRBV19 and J usage is TRBJ2-5; 12 bases align to TRBD2. The ends lost 4 bases at V and 5 bases at J; junction bases unmatched: 11. The CDR3 has 17 amino acids. Germline CDR1 LNHDA, CDR2 SQIVND (reference sequence). The CDR3 bases are TGTGCCAGTAGTAAGGGGGCTAGCGGGAGGGCTCAGGAGACCCAGTACTTC. Protein product: CASSKGASGRAQETQYF. Full variable domain (outside the CDR3, taken from reference TRBV19 and TRBJ2-5): DGGITQSPKYLFRKEGQNVTLSCEQNLNHDAMYWYRQDPGQGLRLIYYSQIVNDFQKGDIAEGYSVSREKKESFPLTVTSAQKNPTAFYLCASSKGASGRAQETQYFGPGTRLLVL.

J is TRBJ2-3 and V is TRBV7-3; D is unresolved. V was pared by 1 base and J by 2 bases, with 4 bases between. This CDR3 comprises 13 residues. Germline CDR1 and CDR2: SGHTA and FQGTGA. The CDR3 protein is CASSLSFTDTQYF. CDR3 coding DNA: TGTGCCAGCAGCTTAAGCTTCACAGATACGCAGTATTTT.

The chain is built from TRBV5-1 and TRBJ2-1, with D uncertain. The germline V gene has CDR1 SGHRS and CDR2 YFSETQ. The V gene lost 3 bases and the J gene lost 4 bases, with 8 bases spanning the gap. This CDR3 comprises 13 residues. CDR3 sequence: CASSSDLYNEQFF. The CDR3, as DNA: TGCGCCAGCAGCTCGGACCTTTACAATGAGCAGTTCTTC. The full variable domain, its missing parts supplied by reference TRBV5-1 and TRBJ2-1, is KAGVTQTPRYLIKTRGQQVTLSCSPISGHRSVSWYQQTPGQGLQFLFEYFSETQRNKGNFPGRFSGRQFSNSRSEMNVSTLELGDSALYLCASSSDLYNEQFFGPGTRLTVL.

The chain uses TRBV11-3 and TRBJ2-1, with 12 bases lining up with TRBD2. After removal of 5 bases from V and 6 bases from J, the junction contained 8 bases not matched to a gene. The CDR3 contains 16 residues. Per the germline V gene, CDR1 is SGHNT and CDR2 is YENEEA. The CDR3 DNA reads as TGTGCCAGCAGCCCTCAGGGACTAGCGGGTTCCAATGAGCAGTTCTTC. It is translated as CASSPQGLAGSNEQFF.

This clone was seen just once. The genes are TRBV19 and TRBJ2-6; the D is unclear. Germline V gene data show CDR1 as LNHDA and CDR2 as SQIVND (reference sequence). This CDR3 has 15 residues. Trimming pared 6 bases from V and 0 bases from J, leaving 9 bases between. For the CDR3, the DNA is TGTGCCAGTAGCATACAGCACTCTGGGGCCAACGTCCTGACTTTC. Protein: CASSIQHSGANVLTF.

The V call is TRBV6-5, the J call TRBJ2-7, with 9 bases that match TRBD1. Germline CDR1 reads MNHEY; CDR2 reads SVGAGI. With V trimmed by 4 bases and J by 5 bases, 3 bases remained unmatched. The CDR3 loop spans 13 amino acids. CDR3 nucleotide sequence: TGTGCCAGCAGTTTCGGACAGGGGAACGAGCAGTACTTC. It is translated as CASSFGQGNEQYF.

The chain uses TRBV11-2 and TRBJ1-2, with 8 nucleotides matching TRBD1. V lost 3 bases, J lost 6 bases, and 9 bases stayed unmatched. The germline CDR1 and CDR2 sequences are SGHAT and FQNNGV. This CDR3 spans 15 amino acids. As DNA, the CDR3 is TGTGCCAGCAGCTTGGATCCCGGGACAGGAGATGGCTACACCTTC. This codes for CASSLDPGTGDGYTF.